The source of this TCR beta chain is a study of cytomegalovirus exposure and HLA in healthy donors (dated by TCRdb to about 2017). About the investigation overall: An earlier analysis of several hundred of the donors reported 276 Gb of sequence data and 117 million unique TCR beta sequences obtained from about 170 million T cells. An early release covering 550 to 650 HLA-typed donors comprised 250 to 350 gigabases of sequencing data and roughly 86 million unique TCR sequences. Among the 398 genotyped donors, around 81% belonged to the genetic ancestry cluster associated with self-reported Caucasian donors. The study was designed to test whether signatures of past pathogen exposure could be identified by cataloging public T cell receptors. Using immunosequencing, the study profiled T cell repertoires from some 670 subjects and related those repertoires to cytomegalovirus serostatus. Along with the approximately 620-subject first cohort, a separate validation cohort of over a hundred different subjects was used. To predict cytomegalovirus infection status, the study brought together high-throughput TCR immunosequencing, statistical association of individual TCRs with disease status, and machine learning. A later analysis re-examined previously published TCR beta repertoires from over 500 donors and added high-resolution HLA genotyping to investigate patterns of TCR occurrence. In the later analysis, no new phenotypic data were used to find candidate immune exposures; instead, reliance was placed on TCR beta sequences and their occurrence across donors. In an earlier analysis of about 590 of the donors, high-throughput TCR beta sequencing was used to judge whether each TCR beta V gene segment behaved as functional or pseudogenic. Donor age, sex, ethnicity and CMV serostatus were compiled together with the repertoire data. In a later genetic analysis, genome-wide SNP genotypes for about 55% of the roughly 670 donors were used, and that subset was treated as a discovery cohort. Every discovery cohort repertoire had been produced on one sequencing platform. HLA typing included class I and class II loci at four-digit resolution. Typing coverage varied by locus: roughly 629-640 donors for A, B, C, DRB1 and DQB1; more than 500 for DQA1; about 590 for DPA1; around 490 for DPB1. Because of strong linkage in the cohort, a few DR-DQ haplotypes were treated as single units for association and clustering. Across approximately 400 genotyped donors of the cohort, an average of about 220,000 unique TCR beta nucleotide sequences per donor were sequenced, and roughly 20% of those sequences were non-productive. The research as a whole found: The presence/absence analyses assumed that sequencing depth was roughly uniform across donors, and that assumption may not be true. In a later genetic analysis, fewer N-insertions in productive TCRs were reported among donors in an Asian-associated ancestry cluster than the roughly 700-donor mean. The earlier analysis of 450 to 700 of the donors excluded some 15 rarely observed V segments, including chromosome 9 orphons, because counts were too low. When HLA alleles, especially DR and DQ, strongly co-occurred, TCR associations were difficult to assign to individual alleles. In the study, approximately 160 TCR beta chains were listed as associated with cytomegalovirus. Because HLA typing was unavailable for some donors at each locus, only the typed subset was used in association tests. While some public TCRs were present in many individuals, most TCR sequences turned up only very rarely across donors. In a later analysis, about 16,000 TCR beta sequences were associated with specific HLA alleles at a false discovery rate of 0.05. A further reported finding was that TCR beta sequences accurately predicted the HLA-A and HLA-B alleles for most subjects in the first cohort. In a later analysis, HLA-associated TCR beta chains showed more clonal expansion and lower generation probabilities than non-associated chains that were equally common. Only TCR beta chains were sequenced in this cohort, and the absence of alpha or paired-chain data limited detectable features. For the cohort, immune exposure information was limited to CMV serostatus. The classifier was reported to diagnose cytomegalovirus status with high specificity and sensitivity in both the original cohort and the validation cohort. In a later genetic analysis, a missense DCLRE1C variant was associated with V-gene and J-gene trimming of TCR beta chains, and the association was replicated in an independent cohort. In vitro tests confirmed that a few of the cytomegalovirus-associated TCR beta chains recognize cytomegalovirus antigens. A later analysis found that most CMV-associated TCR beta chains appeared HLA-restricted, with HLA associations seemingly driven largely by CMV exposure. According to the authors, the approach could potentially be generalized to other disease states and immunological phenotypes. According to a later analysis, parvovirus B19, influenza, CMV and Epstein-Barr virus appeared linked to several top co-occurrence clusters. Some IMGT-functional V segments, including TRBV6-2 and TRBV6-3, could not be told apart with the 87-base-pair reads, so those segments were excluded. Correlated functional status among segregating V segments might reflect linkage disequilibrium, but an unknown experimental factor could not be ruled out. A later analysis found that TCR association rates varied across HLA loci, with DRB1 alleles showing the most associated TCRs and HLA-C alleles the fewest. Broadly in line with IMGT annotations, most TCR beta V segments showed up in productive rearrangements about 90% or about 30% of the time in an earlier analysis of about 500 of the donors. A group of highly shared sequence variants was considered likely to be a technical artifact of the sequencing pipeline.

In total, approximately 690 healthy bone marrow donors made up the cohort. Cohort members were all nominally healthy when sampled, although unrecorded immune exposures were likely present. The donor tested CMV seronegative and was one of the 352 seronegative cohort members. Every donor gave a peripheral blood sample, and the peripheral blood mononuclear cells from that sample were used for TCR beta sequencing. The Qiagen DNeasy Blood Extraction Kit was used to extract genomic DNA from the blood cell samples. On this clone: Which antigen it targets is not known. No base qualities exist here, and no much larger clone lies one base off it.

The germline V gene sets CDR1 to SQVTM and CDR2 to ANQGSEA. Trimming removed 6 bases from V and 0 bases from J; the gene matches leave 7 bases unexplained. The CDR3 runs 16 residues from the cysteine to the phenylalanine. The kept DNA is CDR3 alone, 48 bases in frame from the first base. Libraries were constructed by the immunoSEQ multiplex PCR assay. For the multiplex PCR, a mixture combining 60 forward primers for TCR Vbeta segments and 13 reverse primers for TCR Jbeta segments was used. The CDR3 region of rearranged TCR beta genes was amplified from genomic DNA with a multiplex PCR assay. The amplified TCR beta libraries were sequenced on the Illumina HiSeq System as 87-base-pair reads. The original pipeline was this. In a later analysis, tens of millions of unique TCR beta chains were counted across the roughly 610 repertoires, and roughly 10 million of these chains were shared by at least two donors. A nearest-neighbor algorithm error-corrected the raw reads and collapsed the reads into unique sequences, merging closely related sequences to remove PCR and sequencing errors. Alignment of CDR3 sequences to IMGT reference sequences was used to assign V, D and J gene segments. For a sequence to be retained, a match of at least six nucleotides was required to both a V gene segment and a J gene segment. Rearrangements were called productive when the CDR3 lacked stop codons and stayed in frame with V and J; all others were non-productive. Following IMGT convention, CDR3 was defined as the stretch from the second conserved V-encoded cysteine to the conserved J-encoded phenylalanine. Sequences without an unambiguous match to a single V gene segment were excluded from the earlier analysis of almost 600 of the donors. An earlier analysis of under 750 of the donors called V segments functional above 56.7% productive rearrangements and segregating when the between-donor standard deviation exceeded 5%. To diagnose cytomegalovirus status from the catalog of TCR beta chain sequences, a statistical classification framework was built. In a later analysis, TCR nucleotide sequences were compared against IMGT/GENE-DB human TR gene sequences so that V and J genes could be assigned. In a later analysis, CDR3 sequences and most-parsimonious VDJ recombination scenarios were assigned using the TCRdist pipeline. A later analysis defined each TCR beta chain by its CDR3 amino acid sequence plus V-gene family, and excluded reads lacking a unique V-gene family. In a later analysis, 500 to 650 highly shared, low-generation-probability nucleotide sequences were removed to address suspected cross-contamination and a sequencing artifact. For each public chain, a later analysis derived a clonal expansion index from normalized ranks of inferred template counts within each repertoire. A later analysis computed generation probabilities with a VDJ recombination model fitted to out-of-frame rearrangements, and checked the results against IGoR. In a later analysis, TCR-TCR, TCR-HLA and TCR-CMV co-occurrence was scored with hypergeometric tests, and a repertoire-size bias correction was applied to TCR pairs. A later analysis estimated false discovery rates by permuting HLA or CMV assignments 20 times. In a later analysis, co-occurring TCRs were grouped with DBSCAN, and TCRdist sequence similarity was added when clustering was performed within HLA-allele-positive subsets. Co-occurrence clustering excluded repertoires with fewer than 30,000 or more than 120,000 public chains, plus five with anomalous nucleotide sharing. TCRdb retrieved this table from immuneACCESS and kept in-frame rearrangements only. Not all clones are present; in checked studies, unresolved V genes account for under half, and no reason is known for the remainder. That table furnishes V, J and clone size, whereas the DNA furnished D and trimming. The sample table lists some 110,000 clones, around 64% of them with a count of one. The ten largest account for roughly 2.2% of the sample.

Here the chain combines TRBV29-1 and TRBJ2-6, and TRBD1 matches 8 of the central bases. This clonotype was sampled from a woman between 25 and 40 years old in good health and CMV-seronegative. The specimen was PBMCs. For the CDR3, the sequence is CSVGDRQSSGANVLTF. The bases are TGCAGCGTCGGGGACAGGCAATCCTCTGGGGCCAACGTCCTGACTTTC.